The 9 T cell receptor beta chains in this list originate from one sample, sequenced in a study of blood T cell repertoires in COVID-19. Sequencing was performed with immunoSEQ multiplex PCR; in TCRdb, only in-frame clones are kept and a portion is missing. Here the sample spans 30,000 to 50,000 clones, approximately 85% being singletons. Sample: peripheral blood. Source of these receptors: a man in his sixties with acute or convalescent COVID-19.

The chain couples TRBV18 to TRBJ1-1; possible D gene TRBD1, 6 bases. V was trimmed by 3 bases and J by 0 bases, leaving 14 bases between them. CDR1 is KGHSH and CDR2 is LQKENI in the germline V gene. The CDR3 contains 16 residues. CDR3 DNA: TGTGCCAGCTCACCGACCCAGGGGACCATGAACACTGAAGCTTTCTTT. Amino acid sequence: CASSPTQGTMNTEAFF.

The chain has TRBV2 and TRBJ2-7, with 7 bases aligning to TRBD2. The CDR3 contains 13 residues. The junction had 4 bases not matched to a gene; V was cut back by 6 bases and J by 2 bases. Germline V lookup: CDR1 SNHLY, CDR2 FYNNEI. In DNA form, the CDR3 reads TGTGCCAGCAGCAACGGACTAGCCTACGAGCAGTACTTC. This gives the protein CASSNGLAYEQYF.

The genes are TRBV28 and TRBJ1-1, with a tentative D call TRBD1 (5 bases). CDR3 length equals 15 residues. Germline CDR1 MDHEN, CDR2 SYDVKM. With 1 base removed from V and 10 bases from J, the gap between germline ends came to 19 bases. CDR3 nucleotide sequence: TGTGCCAGCAGTTTATCCCCGACGGGCCCGGGGGGAGCTTTCTTT. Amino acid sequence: CASSLSPTGPGGAFF.

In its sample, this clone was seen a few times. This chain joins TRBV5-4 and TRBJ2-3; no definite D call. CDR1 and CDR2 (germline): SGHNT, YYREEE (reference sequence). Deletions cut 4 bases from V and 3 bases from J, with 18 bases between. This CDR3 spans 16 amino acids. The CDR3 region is CASSPYRGGTTDTQYF. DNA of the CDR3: TGTGCCAGCAGCCCGTATAGAGGCGGAACAACAGATACGCAGTATTTT.

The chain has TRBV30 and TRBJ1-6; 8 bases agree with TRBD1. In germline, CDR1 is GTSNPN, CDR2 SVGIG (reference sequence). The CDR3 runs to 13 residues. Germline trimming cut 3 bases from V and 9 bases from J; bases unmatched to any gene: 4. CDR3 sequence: CAWSRDRRSPLHF. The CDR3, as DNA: TGTGCCTGGAGCCGGGACAGGCGTTCACCCCTCCACTTT.

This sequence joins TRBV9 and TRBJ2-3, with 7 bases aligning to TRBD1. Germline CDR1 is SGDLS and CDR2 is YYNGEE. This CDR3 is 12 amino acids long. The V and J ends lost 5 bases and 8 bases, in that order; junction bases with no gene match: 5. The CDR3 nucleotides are TGTGCCAGCAGGAGTGAGGGGGCTACGCAGTATTTT. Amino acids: CASRSEGATQYF.

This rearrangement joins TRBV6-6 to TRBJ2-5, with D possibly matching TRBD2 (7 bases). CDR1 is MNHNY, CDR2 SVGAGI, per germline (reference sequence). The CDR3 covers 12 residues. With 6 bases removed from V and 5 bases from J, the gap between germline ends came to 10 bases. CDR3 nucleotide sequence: TGTGCCAGCAGGAGGGGGGGGGAGACCCAGTACTTC. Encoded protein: CASRRGGETQYF.

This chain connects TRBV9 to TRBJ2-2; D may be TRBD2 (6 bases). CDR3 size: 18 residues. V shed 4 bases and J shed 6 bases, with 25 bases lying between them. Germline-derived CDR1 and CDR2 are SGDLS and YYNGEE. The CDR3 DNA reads TGTGCCAGCAGCCTAGGGCGGGACTCGACGTTTTTTCCCGGGGAGCTGTTTTTT. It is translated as CASSLGRDSTFFPGELFF. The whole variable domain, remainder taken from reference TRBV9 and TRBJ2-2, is DSGVTQTPKHLITATGQRVTLRCSPRSGDLSVYWYQQSLDQGLQFLIQYYNGEERAKGNILERFSAQQFPDLHSELNLSSLELGDSALYFCASSLGRDSTFFPGELFFGEGSRLTVL.

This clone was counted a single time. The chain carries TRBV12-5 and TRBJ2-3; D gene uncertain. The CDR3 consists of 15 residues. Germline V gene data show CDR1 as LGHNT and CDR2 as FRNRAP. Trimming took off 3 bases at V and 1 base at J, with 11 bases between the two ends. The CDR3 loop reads CASGFTLPRTDTQYF. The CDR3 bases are TGTGCTAGTGGTTTTACTTTGCCCCGCACAGATACGCAGTATTTT.